This T cell receptor (beta chain) was recorded in a study of blood T cell repertoires in COVID-19. Losses at the gene ends were 5 bases for V and 5 bases for J; bases not matched to a gene: 8. CDR3 length equals 14 residues. Germline CDR1 reads LGHNT; CDR2 reads FRNRAP. TCRdb keeps only in-frame clones here, not all; method: immunoSEQ multiplex PCR. The sample lists about 53,000 clones; approximately 80% were seen once. J is TRBJ1-1 and V is TRBV12-5, with 7 bases that match TRBD1. Input material: peripheral blood. This sequence originates from a man between 70 and 80 years old with active or convalescent COVID-19. The CDR3 here is CASGPRQGRTEAFF. The CDR3 bases are TGTGCTAGTGGTCCAAGACAGGGACGAACTGAAGCTTTCTTT. Looking up the rest from reference TRBV12-5 and TRBJ1-1 gives the full variable domain: DARVTQTPRHKVTEMGQEVTMRCQPILGHNTVFWYRQTMMQGLELLAYFRNRAPLDDSGMPKDRFSAEMPDATLATLKIQPSEPRDSAVYFCASGPRQGRTEAFFGQGTRLTVV.